The rows below give T cell receptor beta chains drawn from one sample of a study of blood T cell repertoires in COVID-19. Sequencing was performed with immunoSEQ multiplex PCR; in TCRdb, only in-frame clones are kept and a portion is missing. This table holds a few hundred thousand clones, 70% to 90% found once. The sample taken for sequencing was PBMCs or T cells enriched from blood (not recorded which). The receptors here all came from a man aged 30-40 years who had recovered from COVID-19. Each CDR3 is given with its conserved first and last residue. The D gene is left open where the match is weak. Clone size is shown for a subset of rows, as once, few, many or a class of expanded clone.

abundance,d_gene,j_gene,v_gene,CDR3aa,CDR3nt
few,-,TRBJ2-7,TRBV27,CASSFLGVYEQYF,TGTGCCAGCAGTTTCCTCGGGGTCTACGAGCAGTACTTC
-,TRBD1,TRBJ2-3,TRBV3-1/TRBV3-2,CASSQDGTGGESDTQYF,TGTGCCAGCAGCCAAGATGGGACAGGGGGCGAGTCAGATACGCAGTATTTT
-,-,TRBJ2-5,TRBV2,CASSGRALGSGETQYF,TGTGCCAGCAGTGGAAGGGCCCTGGGTAGCGGAGAGACCCAGTACTTC
-,-,TRBJ1-1,TRBV6-5,CASSYSTVRPITEAFF,TGTGCCAGCAGTTACTCGACGGTCAGGCCAATCACTGAAGCTTTCTTT
-,-,TRBJ1-5,TRBV5-8,CASSLVSGRPQHF,TGTGCCAGCAGCTTGGTGTCCGGTAGACCCCAGCATTTT
-,-,TRBJ2-1,TRBV30,CAWSARRGTYNEQFF,TGTGCCTGGAGTGCGAGGCGGGGCACCTACAATGAGCAGTTCTTC
-,TRBD2,TRBJ2-3,TRBV7-2,CASSLVGTSDIDTQYF,TGTGCCAGCAGCTTAGTGGGGACTAGCGATATAGATACGCAGTATTTT
-,-,TRBJ2-2,TRBV5-1,CASSVDSPNTGELFF,TGCGCCAGCAGCGTGGACAGCCCGAACACCGGGGAGCTGTTTTTT
-,-,TRBJ1-4,TRBV27,CASSPQGATNEKLFF,TGTGCCAGCAGTCCACAGGGCGCAACTAATGAAAAACTGTTTTTT
-,-,TRBJ2-1,TRBV7-9,CASSPGLNEQFF,TGTGCCAGCAGCCCTGGCCTCAATGAGCAGTTCTTC
-,-,TRBJ2-3,TRBV7-9,CASSLTQKTDTQYF,TGTGCCAGCAGCTTAACGCAGAAAACAGATACGCAGTATTTT
-,TRBD2,TRBJ2-1,TRBV28,CASSILAGGPLNEQFF,TGTGCCAGCAGTATTCTAGCGGGAGGGCCCCTCAATGAGCAGTTCTTC
once,TRBD1,TRBJ1-3,TRBV7-9,CASSQKTGTGNTIYF,TGTGCCAGCAGCCAAAAGACAGGGACTGGGAACACCATATATTTT
few,TRBD1,TRBJ1-4,TRBV19,CASSIPGTGPEKLFF,TGTGCCAGTAGTATCCCCGGGACAGGGCCAGAAAAACTGTTTTTT
-,TRBD1,TRBJ2-7,TRBV19,CASTATGAYEQYF,TGTGCCAGTACCGCGACAGGGGCCTACGAGCAGTACTTC
-,-,TRBJ1-5,TRBV6-1,CASSEAPGFQPQHF,TGTGCCAGCAGTGAAGCGCCGGGGTTTCAGCCCCAGCATTTT
-,-,TRBJ1-5,TRBV2,CASSEAPGWSQPQHF,TGTGCCAGCAGTGAAGCGCCAGGGTGGAGCCAGCCCCAGCATTTT
-,-,TRBJ1-2,TRBV29-1,CSVEEGDLLGYGYTF,TGCAGCGTTGAAGAAGGAGACCTCTTGGGCTATGGCTACACCTTC
-,TRBD1,TRBJ1-3,TRBV19,CASSRYEGTASGNTIYF,TGTGCCAGTAGTCGTTACGAGGGGACAGCCTCTGGAAACACCATATATTTT
-,TRBD2,TRBJ2-2,TRBV7-9,CASSPSWLAGNTGELFF,TGTGCCAGCAGCCCCAGTTGGCTAGCGGGTAACACCGGGGAGCTGTTTTTT
-,-,TRBJ1-1,TRBV6-2/TRBV6-3,CASSYSPQGAEAFF,TGTGCCAGCAGTTACTCGCCCCAAGGGGCTGAAGCTTTCTTT
-,TRBD2,TRBJ2-5,TRBV7-8,CASSPGTSGSQETQYF,TGTGCCAGCAGCCCGGGGACTAGCGGGAGTCAGGAGACCCAGTACTTC
-,TRBD2,TRBJ2-6,TRBV29-1,CSVVGGFSGANVLTF,TGCAGCGTAGTGGGGGGGTTCTCTGGGGCCAACGTCCTGACTTTC
-,TRBD1,TRBJ1-4,TRBV28,CASSKTGAGREKLFF,TGTGCCAGCAGCAAGACAGGGGCCGGAAGGGAAAAACTGTTTTTT
once,TRBD1,TRBJ1-6,TRBV19,CASSPTPRRQGGSPLHF,TGTGCCAGTAGTCCCACGCCTAGAAGACAGGGGGGTTCACCCCTCCACTTT
-,TRBD1,TRBJ2-5,TRBV7-2,CASSPRGGQGRETQYF,TGTGCCAGCAGCCCTAGGGGGGGACAGGGGAGGGAGACCCAGTACTTC
-,TRBD2,TRBJ2-1,TRBV28,CATESLSRLADNYNEQFF,TGTGCCACCGAGTCACTAAGCAGACTAGCGGATAACTACAATGAGCAGTTCTTC
once,-,TRBJ2-7,TRBV18,CASSPVTVGVSYEQYF,TGTGCCAGCTCACCCGTAACTGTGGGCGTCTCCTACGAGCAGTACTTC
once,TRBD1,TRBJ1-5,TRBV7-9,CASSRTGGSNQPQHF,TGTGCCAGCAGTAGGACAGGAGGTAGCAATCAGCCCCAGCATTTT
-,-,TRBJ2-7,TRBV5-1,CASSLGYPAGRNEQYF,TGCGCCAGCAGCTTGGGGTACCCGGCGGGGAGGAACGAGCAGTACTTC
once,TRBD1,TRBJ1-2,TRBV5-1,CASSPRTGEYGYTF,TGCGCCAGCAGCCCGAGGACAGGAGAGTATGGCTACACCTTC